The next 13 T cell receptor beta chains were all read from a single sample in a study of T-cell memory formation after mild COVID-19. Using its own MiXCR run on the 5' RACE reads, TCRdb lists one record per CDR3 protein. The sample has around 340,000 distinct CDR3 sequences, 15% seen once; the top ten hold about a fifth. The sample consisted of PBMCs or a T cell subset sorted from them (not recorded which). The source is a man aged 18 to 35 who had mild COVID-19 (a few samples of this study predate the infection). Cell type and time point are not known.

The chain combines TRBV12-3 or TRBV12-4 with TRBJ1-5; D gene ambiguous. The germline V and J ends were trimmed by 2 bases and 4 bases, with 6 bases remaining between them. The CDR3 consists of 13 residues. The CDR3 nucleotides are TGTGCCAGCAGTTTAAAGGGTAATCAGCCCCAGCATTTT. Its translation is CASSLKGNQPQHF.

The chain couples TRBV7-9 to TRBJ2-6, with TRBD2 matching 8 bases. Trimming at V came to 3 bases and at J to 0 bases, leaving 4 bases not matched to a gene. CDR1 SEHNR and CDR2 FQNEAQ come from the germline V gene (reference sequence). This CDR3 has 17 amino acids. CDR3 sequence: CASSFTGGFSGANVLTF. The DNA for the CDR3 is TGTGCCAGCAGCTTCACGGGGGGGTTCTCTGGGGCCAACGTCCTGACTTTC.

V usage is TRBV5-1 and J usage is TRBJ2-5; TRBD1 matches at 9 bases. The CDR3 length is 16 residues. Losses at the gene ends were 0 bases for V and 6 bases for J; bases not matched to a gene: 9. The germline V gene has CDR1 SGHRS and CDR2 YFSETQ. The CDR3 loop reads CASSLELTGGWKTQYF. The CDR3 region has the DNA TGCGCCAGCAGCTTGGAACTTACAGGGGGCTGGAAGACCCAGTACTTC.

The chain has TRBV7-2 and TRBJ2-2; 9 bases line up with TRBD2. This CDR3 has 17 residues. Germline CDR1 is SGHTA and CDR2 is FQGNSA. Trimming removed 5 bases from V and 3 bases from J; junction bases left unmatched: 10. The CDR3 region has the DNA TGTGCCAGCAGCCCTCCCCGCGGGGGGGCCTACACCGGGGAGCTGTTTTTT. Translating gives CASSPPRGGAYTGELFF.

The chain uses TRBV6-2 or TRBV6-3 and TRBJ2-1; TRBD1 matches 10 bases. Per germline, CDR1 MNHEY and CDR2 SVGEGT. This CDR3 has 13 amino acids. With 6 bases clipped from V and 9 bases from J, the junction kept 5 bases outside the gene matches. The CDR3: CASSRDRGVEQFF. Written as DNA, the CDR3 is TGTGCCAGCAGCAGGGACAGGGGAGTTGAGCAGTTCTTC.

The rearrangement links TRBV4-2 to TRBJ2-2; D tentatively reads TRBD1 or TRBD2 (6 bases each). This CDR3 is built from 17 residues. Per the germline V gene, CDR1 is LGHNA and CDR2 is YNFKEQ. The V gene lost 4 bases and the J gene lost 0 bases, with 15 bases spanning the gap. CDR3 bases: TGTGCCAGCAGCCTATCGAGGGGGGAAGCGAACACCGGGGAGCTGTTTTTT. It translates to CASSLSRGEANTGELFF.

The table lists this clonotype with a few counts. The chain couples TRBV4-2 to TRBJ1-4; D gene uncertain. Trimming left V 4 bases short and J 6 bases short, with 15 bases between. CDR3 length equals 15 residues. Per germline, CDR1 LGHNA and CDR2 YNFKEQ. CDR3 sequence: CASSRRTDSYEKLFF. Here the CDR3 DNA reads TGTGCCAGCAGCCGCCGGACGGATTCCTATGAAAAACTGTTTTTT.

This clonotype was observed at least ten times. J is TRBJ2-2 and V is TRBV4-2; TRBD2 matches at 7 bases. Germline V gene sequence: CDR1 LGHNA, CDR2 YNFKEQ. The CDR3 totals 17 residues. V lost 1 base and J lost 6; bases outside the gene matches: 11. CDR3 DNA: TGTGCCAGCAGCCAAGGGCCCTCGGGACTAATGGCCGGGGAGCTGTTTTTT. Translation: CASSQGPSGLMAGELFF.

This clonotype has ten or more counts. The chain couples TRBV27 to TRBJ2-5; weak D call: TRBD1 (7 bases). CDR1 and CDR2 from the germline V gene are MNHEY and SMNVEV (reference sequence). V gave up 9 bases and J gave up 6 bases, with 14 bases separating them. The CDR3 spans 12 residues. The CDR3 reads CASGRRGQTQYF. CDR3 nucleotide sequence: TGTGCCAGTGGACGGAGGGGGCAGACCCAGTACTTC.

The chain joins TRBV18 to TRBJ2-1; 8 bases line up with TRBD1. CDR3 length: 14 amino acids. V shed 3 bases and J 8 bases; nucleotides not matched to a gene: 6. Germline-derived CDR1 and CDR2 are KGHSH and LQKENI. CDR3 protein: CASSPGQVSYEQFF. The CDR3 DNA is TGTGCCAGCTCACCGGGACAGGTTAGCTATGAGCAGTTCTTC.

V gene TRBV20-1 combines with J gene TRBJ1-5, with TRBD1 matching over 7 bases. The CDR3 covers 14 residues. The V and J ends lost 6 bases and 0 bases, in that order; junction bases with no gene match: 5. CDR1 is DFQATT and CDR2 is SNEGSKA in the germline V gene (reference sequence). The CDR3 sequence: CSATGQHSNQPQHF. The CDR3 region has the DNA TGCAGTGCCACGGGACAGCATAGCAATCAGCCCCAGCATTTT.

The table lists this clonotype with a few counts. The V gene is TRBV11-2, the J gene TRBJ2-7; the match to TRBD1 covers 10 bases. The V gene end was trimmed by 3 bases and the J gene end by 4 bases; junction bases not matched to a gene: 6. Per germline, CDR1 SGHAT and CDR2 FQNNGV. This CDR3 comprises 15 residues. CDR3 loop: CASSFLGTGEYEQYF. The CDR3, as DNA: TGTGCCAGCAGCTTTCTCGGGACAGGGGAATACGAGCAGTACTTC.

This clonotype showed up just a few times. The chain recombines TRBV12-3 or TRBV12-4 with TRBJ2-3, with unresolved D. The CDR3 runs 14 residues. V was cut by 2 bases and J by 4 bases, with 10 bases left in between. The CDR3 sequence: CASSLSGLADTQYF. CDR3 nucleotides: TGTGCCAGCAGTTTATCGGGTCTGGCAGATACGCAGTATTTT.